The 9 T cell receptor beta chains in this list originate from one sample, sequenced in a study of OX40 agonist ivuxolimab in advanced cancers. Library preparation employed the immunoSEQ multiplex PCR assay. Not all clones reach the TCRdb copy of this immuneACCESS table, which keeps in-frame sequences only. Checked studies attribute under half of the gap to unresolved V genes and leave the rest unexplained. Here the sample has roughly 60,000 clones; about 86% occur a single time. Jointly, the top ten make up approximately 2.2% of the sample. The source material was CD4+ or CD8+ T cells sorted from blood, sampled in a trial of the OX40 agonist ivuxolimab. The source of these receptors is an adult with an advanced solid tumor such as melanoma, head and neck, liver or kidney cancer.

The rearrangement links TRBV19 to TRBJ1-3; 12 positions match TRBD1. The CDR3 sequence is 15 residues long. CDR1 and CDR2 from the germline V gene are LNHDA and SQIVND (reference sequence). Trimming at V came to 7 bases and at J to 4 bases, leaving 5 bases not matched to a gene. In nucleotides, the CDR3 is TGTGCCAGTACCTCCGGGACAGGGGGCGGAAACACCATATATTTT. The encoded protein is CASTSGTGGGNTIYF.

The chain joins TRBV7-9 to TRBJ2-1; 10 nucleotides line up with TRBD2. This CDR3 spans 15 amino acids. V trimming: 5 bases; J trimming: 3 bases; junction bases outside the gene matches: 4. Germline CDR1 is SEHNR and CDR2 is FQNEAQ (reference sequence). CDR3 protein: CASSRTSGIYNEQFF. The CDR3 nucleotides read TGTGCCAGCAGCCGGACTAGCGGAATCTACAATGAGCAGTTCTTC.

This clone was seen a few times. This chain uses TRBV14 with TRBJ1-1; D is perhaps TRBD1 (6 bases). V lost 0 bases to trimming and J lost 1 base, with 9 bases between them. In germline, CDR1 is SGHDN, CDR2 FVKESK. This CDR3 has 15 residues. The CDR3 DNA sequence: TGTGCCAGCAGCCAAGACCAGGGGTGGAACACTGAAGCTTTCTTT. This codes for CASSQDQGWNTEAFF.

This chain connects TRBV6-9 to TRBJ2-7; 8 bases are a match to TRBD2. CDR1 and CDR2 (germline): MNHGY, SVAAGI. Unmatched junction bases numbered 8, after V lost 4 bases and J lost 6 bases. The CDR3 spans 14 residues. CDR3 region: CASSFDSGSVEQYF. In nucleotides, the CDR3 is TGTGCCAGCAGTTTCGACAGCGGGAGTGTCGAGCAGTACTTC.

The rearrangement links TRBV30 to TRBJ1-2; 11 bases are shared with TRBD1. Germline assignment: CDR1 GTSNPN and CDR2 SVGIG (reference sequence). Trimming at V came to 2 bases and at J to 7 bases, leaving 6 bases not matched to a gene. The CDR3 is 14 amino acids. The CDR3 loop is CAWSLGTGGRGYTF. The CDR3 DNA reads as TGTGCCTGGAGTCTAGGGACAGGGGGACGTGGCTACACCTTC.

The CDR3 here is CASSPSWTGSQPQHF. CDR3 bases: TGTGCCAGCAGCCCCAGCTGGACAGGGAGTCAGCCCCAGCATTTT. V gene TRBV7-6 combines with J gene TRBJ1-5, with 8 bases identical to TRBD1. This CDR3 spans 15 amino acids. From germline, CDR1 is SGHVS and CDR2 FNYEAQ. The trim removed 5 bases at V and 6 bases at J, leaving 9 bases unmatched.

In its sample, this clone was seen once. The chain has TRBV28 and TRBJ1-5, with TRBD1 identical over 10 bases. The CDR3 has 16 residues. Losses at the gene ends were 6 bases for V and 7 bases for J; bases not matched to a gene: 12. CDR1 is MDHEN, CDR2 SYDVKM, per germline. The CDR3 bases are TGTGCCAGCAGGCTCCCGGGGACAGGGGTTGAGCAGCCCCAGCATTTT. As protein: CASRLPGTGVEQPQHF. Based on the CDR3 plus reference TRBV28 and TRBJ1-5, the full variable domain is DVKVTQSSRYLVKRTGEKVFLECVQDMDHENMFWYRQDPGLGLRLIYFSYDVKMKEKGDIPEGYSVSREKKERFSLILESASTNQTSMYLCASRLPGTGVEQPQHFGDGTRLSIL.

V is TRBV28 and J is TRBJ1-6; 8 bases fit TRBD1. Trimming at V came to 4 bases and at J to 10 bases, leaving 15 bases not matched to a gene. The CDR3 covers 17 residues. Germline loops: CDR1 MDHEN, CDR2 SYDVKM. The CDR3 here is CASSSPGQEGTSSPLHF. The CDR3 region has the DNA TGTGCCAGCAGTTCTCCGGGACAGGAAGGAACCAGCTCACCCCTCCACTTT.

The chain links TRBV7-2 to TRBJ2-3; 10 bases line up with TRBD2. The CDR3 is made up of 17 amino acids. Trimming at V came to 5 bases and at J to 3 bases, leaving 11 bases not matched to a gene. CDR1 and CDR2 (germline): SGHTA, FQGNSA. CDR3 region: CASSLRSGRAKTDTQYF. The DNA of the CDR3 is TGTGCCAGCAGCCTCAGGAGCGGGAGGGCCAAGACAGATACGCAGTATTTT.